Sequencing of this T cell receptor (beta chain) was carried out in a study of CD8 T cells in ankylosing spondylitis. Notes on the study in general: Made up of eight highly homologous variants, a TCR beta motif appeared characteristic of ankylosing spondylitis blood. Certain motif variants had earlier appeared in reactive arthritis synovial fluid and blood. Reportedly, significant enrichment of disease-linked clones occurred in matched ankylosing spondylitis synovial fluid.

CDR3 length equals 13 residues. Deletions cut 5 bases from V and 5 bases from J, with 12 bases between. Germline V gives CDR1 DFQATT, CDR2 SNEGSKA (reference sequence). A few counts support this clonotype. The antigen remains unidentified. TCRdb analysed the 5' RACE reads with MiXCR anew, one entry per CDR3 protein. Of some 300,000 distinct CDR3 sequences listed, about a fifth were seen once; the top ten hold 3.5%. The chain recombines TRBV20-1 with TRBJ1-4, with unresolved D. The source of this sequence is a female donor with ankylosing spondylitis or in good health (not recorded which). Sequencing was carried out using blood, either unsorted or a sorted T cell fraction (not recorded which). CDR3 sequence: CSAEDGRNEKLFF. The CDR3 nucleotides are TGCAGTGCTGAGGACGGCCGAAATGAAAAACTGTTTTTT.